The 19 T cell receptor delta chains listed next were all sequenced from one sample in a study of gamma-delta chains in newborns, infants, children. TCRdb called clones anew from the reads with CATT. The sample holds roughly 15,000 delta-chain clones; roughly 7% are singletons and the top ten take about 22%. The specimen was blood. The receptors originated from a child who was a newborn, infant or young child, either healthy, febrile or measles-vaccinated (not recorded which).

Only a few counts were recorded for this clone. The sample holds other DNA sequences that translate to the same CDR3. J is TRDJ3 and V is TRDV2, with TRDD3 identical over 11 bases. This CDR3 has 17 amino acids. The germline V gene encodes CDR1 GEAIGNYY and CDR2 EKD. V was clipped by 3 bases and J by 3 bases; unmatched bases: 3. The CDR3 spells CACDDWGISWDTRQMFF. CDR3 sequence (DNA): TGTGCCTGTGACGACTGGGGGATAAGCTGGGACACCCGACAGATGTTTTTC.

This clone was observed a handful of times. Germline is not matched at one junction end, which may reflect a read error. This sample includes further DNA sequences coding for the same CDR3. The chain combines TRDV2 with TRDJ1; maybe TRDD3 (5 bases). The CDR3 loop spans 14 amino acids. CDR1 GEAIGNYY and CDR2 EKD come from the germline V gene. DNA for the CDR3: TGTGCCTGTGACACCGGGGGTCTCACCGATAAACTCATCTTC. Translating it yields CACDTGGLTDKLIF.

Concerning this clone itself: Compared with germline, one end of the junction differs, possibly owing to a read error. Distinct nucleotide sequences in the sample also encode this CDR3. The chain has TRDV2 and TRDJ3; TRDD3 matches at 8 bases. Per germline, CDR1 GEAIGNYY and CDR2 EKD. This CDR3 comprises 18 residues. This CDR3 reads CACDVLGATSWDTRQMFF. For the CDR3, the DNA is TGTGCCTGTGACGTACTGGGGGCGACCTCCTGGGACACCCGGCAGATGTTTTTC.

A remark on this clone: This specimen includes other DNA sequences encoding the same CDR3. The gene calls are TRDV2 and TRDJ3, with a weak D call TRDD3 (6 bases). This CDR3 comprises 17 residues. Between the trimmed V and J ends, which lost 0 bases and 1 base, there was a span of 9 bases. Germline loops: CDR1 GEAIGNYY, CDR2 EKD. The CDR3 DNA is TGTGCCTGTGACACCGTCTGGGGATCCTGGGACACCCGACAGATGTTTTTC. Its protein product is CACDTVWGSWDTRQMFF.

This chain connects TRDV2 to TRDJ2, with TRDD3 matching 7 bases. The V gene's germline CDR1 is GEAIGNYY and CDR2 EKD. This CDR3 is 15 amino acids long. The junction had 7 bases not matched to a gene; V was cut back by 5 bases and J by 2 bases. As DNA, the CDR3 is TGTGCCTGTGGCGTGGTTGGGGGATTGACAGCACAACTCTTCTTT. Translating it yields CACGVVGGLTAQLFF.

Within the sample, this clone is medium-sized. A read error is possible here, since a much larger clone lies one base away. This CDR3 reads CACDILGDMTAQLFF. The CDR3 DNA is TGTGCCTGTGACATACTGGGGGATATGACAGCACAACTCTTCTTT. This chain joins TRDV2 and TRDJ2; 11 bases align to TRDD3. Trimming at V came to 2 bases and at J to 3 bases, leaving 1 base not matched to a gene. The CDR3 loop spans 15 amino acids. Germline V gene data show CDR1 as GEAIGNYY and CDR2 as EKD.

This clone was counted at least ten times. This specimen includes other DNA sequences encoding the same CDR3. V is TRDV2 and J is TRDJ3; D is undetermined. CDR1 is GEAIGNYY, CDR2 EKD, per germline. This CDR3 region has 15 residues. The V and J ends lost 0 bases and 4 bases respectively, with 6 bases between them. The CDR3 coding sequence is TGTGCCTGTGACACCGCGATTTGGGACACCCGACAGATGTTTTTC. Its translation is CACDTAIWDTRQMFF.

For the CDR3, the DNA is TGTGCCTGTGACACCGTAAGGGGTAGCTCCTGGGACACCCGACAGATGTTTTTC. Translation: CACDTVRGSSWDTRQMFF. This chain uses TRDV2 with TRDJ3; D is undetermined. V shed 0 bases and J shed 0 bases, with 11 bases lying between them. Germline loops: CDR1 GEAIGNYY, CDR2 EKD. The CDR3 is made up of 18 amino acids.

This clone was counted only a few times. A read error may be the cause here, since a much bigger clone is one base away. Other DNA sequences within the sample encode an identical CDR3. This chain uses TRDV2 with TRDJ3, with 8 bases that match TRDD3. There are 19 residues in the CDR3. The germline V gene has CDR1 GEAIGNYY and CDR2 EKD. V shed 0 bases and J 0 bases; nucleotides not matched to a gene: 6. For the CDR3, the DNA is TGTGCCTGTGACACCTTACTGGGGGTCAGCTCCTGGGACACCCGACAGATGTTTTTC. Amino acid sequence: CACDTLLGVSSWDTRQMFF.

For this clone: A read error may account for a junction end that differs from germline. The chain combines TRDV2 with TRDJ3; 9 nucleotides line up with TRDD3. From germline, CDR1 is GEAIGNYY and CDR2 EKD. This CDR3 contains 20 residues. CDR3 DNA: TGTGCCTGTGACAAAGTACTGGGGGACTCAAGCTCCTGGGACGCCCGACAGATGTTTTTC. It specifies CACDKVLGDSSSWDARQMFF.

This clone was seen only a few times. The chain has TRDV2 and TRDJ2; 11 positions agree with TRDD3. Germline V gene lookup returns CDR1 GEAIGNYY and CDR2 EKD. The V gene end was trimmed by 0 bases and the J gene end by 1 base; junction bases not matched to a gene: 3. This CDR3 region has 17 residues. The CDR3 reads CACDTVGDTLLTAQLFF. The CDR3 coding sequence is TGTGCCTGTGACACCGTGGGGGATACGCTTTTGACAGCACAACTCTTCTTT.

A remark on this clone: Sequence at one end of the junction differs from germline and may be a read error. The chain recombines TRDV2 with TRDJ3; 8 bases fit TRDD3. CDR1 is GEAIGNYY, CDR2 EKD, per germline. This CDR3 is 17 amino acids long. CDR3 nucleotide sequence: TGTGCCTGTGGCACCGCTGGGGGAATCAGGGATACCCGACAGATGTTTTTC. Protein: CACGTAGGIRDTRQMFF.

As concerns this clone: The TCRdb protein, from a much larger clone, departs from this DNA's translation at residue 11, likely by read error; the protein shown derives from the DNA. Additional DNA sequences in this sample encode the identical CDR3. The genes are TRDV2 and TRDJ3; TRDD3 aligns across 12 bases. This CDR3 is 18 amino acids long. V lost 0 bases to trimming and J lost 5 bases; unmatched junction nucleotides: 4. Germline CDR1 and CDR2: GEAIGNYY and EKD. DNA for the CDR3: TGTGCCTGTGACACCGTACTGGGGGATACCCGGGACACCCGACAGATGTTTTTC. Protein product: CACDTVLGDTRDTRQMFF.

This clone was observed a few times. This sequence joins TRDV2 and TRDJ1; 11 nucleotides align to TRDD3. The J segment lost 0 bases and the V segment lost 3 bases, leaving 5 bases of the junction unmatched. The CDR3 is made up of 16 amino acids. The V gene's germline CDR1 is GEAIGNYY and CDR2 EKD. CDR3 sequence (DNA): TGTGCCTGTGACGCCCTGGGGGATACCGACACCGATAAACTCATCTTT. This sequence encodes CACDALGDTDTDKLIF.

This clone was counted a few times. The chain combines TRDV2 with TRDJ3, with D possibly TRDD3 on 6 matching bases. Trimming removed 0 bases at V and 0 bases at J, with 11 bases between. CDR1 is GEAIGNYY and CDR2 is EKD in the germline V gene. The CDR3 is 18 amino acids. This CDR3 is CACDTMGGSSWDTRQMFF. The DNA of the CDR3 is TGTGCCTGTGACACCATGGGGGGCAGCTCCTGGGACACCCGACAGATGTTTTTC.

Within the sample, this clone is medium-sized. This likely came from a read error, as a far larger clone is one base away. This sample also contains other DNA sequences that code for the same CDR3. J is TRDJ2 and V is TRDV2; a possible D gene is TRDD3 (5 bases). Trimming removed 0 bases at V and 5 bases at J, with 6 bases between. The germline V gene has CDR1 GEAIGNYY and CDR2 EKD. The CDR3 consists of 13 residues. The CDR3 here is CACDTWGTAQLFF. The CDR3 nucleotides are TGTGCCTGTGACACCTGGGGAACAGCACAACTCTTCTTT.

This clone is judged medium-sized. At the DNA level, this CDR3 is encoded by other sequences in the same sample as well. The V gene is TRDV2, the J gene TRDJ3; 12 bases line up with TRDD3. The CDR3 contains 20 residues. Germline-derived CDR1 and CDR2 are GEAIGNYY and EKD. V shed 3 bases and J 0 bases; nucleotides not matched to a gene: 8. The CDR3 reads CACDPVLGDTSSWDTRQMFF. In DNA, the CDR3 is TGTGCCTGTGACCCCGTACTGGGGGATACTAGCTCCTGGGACACCCGACAGATGTTTTTC.

This clone was counted a few times. The amino acid sequence in TCRdb belongs to a much larger clone and departs from this DNA's translation at residue 12, likely a sequencing read error; the sequence shown is translated from the DNA. J is TRDJ3 and V is TRDV2; 8 bases are shared with TRDD3. Germline loops: CDR1 GEAIGNYY, CDR2 EKD. The CDR3 loop spans 19 amino acids. CDR3 sequence reads: CACDTVWFGGSCDTRQMFF. The CDR3 region has the DNA TGTGCCTGTGACACCGTATGGTTTGGGGGATCCTGTGACACCCGACAGATGTTTTTC.

Concerning this clone itself: A much more abundant neighbour one base away suggests this may be a read error. The genes are TRDV2 and TRDJ3; 8 positions match TRDD3. V lost 0 bases, J lost 0 bases, and 6 bases stayed unmatched. The CDR3 contains 19 residues. In germline, CDR1 is GEAIGNYY, CDR2 EKD. CDR3 sequence reads: CACDTVLGVNSWDTRQMFF. The CDR3 DNA reads TGTGCCTGTGACACCGTACTGGGGGTCAACTCCTGGGACACCCGACAGATGTTTTTC.